This is a list of T cell receptor beta chains from one sample in a study of radiotherapy plus CTLA-4 blockade in lung cancer. Profiling relied on immunoSEQ multiplex PCR, and the TCRdb table lists in-frame clones only, not all of them. The profile shows about 48,000 clones, more than 75% of them singletons. Sequenced here: peripheral blood, sampled from a patient treated with radiotherapy plus ipilimumab. The receptors come from a human donor with non-small cell lung cancer who had stable disease on radiotherapy plus ipilimumab. The CDR3 runs from the conserved cysteine through the conserved F or W. D genes are given only for firm matches.

v_call	d_call	j_call	cdr3_nt	cdr3_aa
TRBV18	TRBD1	TRBJ2-7	TGTGCCAGCTCGTCAGGACAGGTGAGCTCCTACGAGCAGTACTTC	CASSSGQVSSYEQYF
TRBV14	TRBD2	TRBJ2-3	TGTGCCAGCAGCCAAGGCACGGGAGGGCCAGATACGCAGTATTTT	CASSQGTGGPDTQYF
TRBV10-1	TRBD2	TRBJ2-3	TGCGCCAGCAGTGGTCTAGCGGGAGGAGATACGCAGTATTTT	CASSGLAGGDTQYF
TRBV9	.	TRBJ2-7	TGTGCCAGCAGCGCGGCGGGCACTCCCTCGTACGAGCAGTACTTC	CASSAAGTPSYEQYF
TRBV9	TRBD2	TRBJ2-1	TGTGCCAGCAGCGAGGCCCTGTCTAGCGGGAGGAGAGAGCAGTTCTTC	CASSEALSSGRREQFF
TRBV28	.	TRBJ2-7	TGTGCCAGCAGTTTCAGGGTTGGGATCGGGCAGTACTTC	CASSFRVGIGQYF
TRBV18	TRBD1	TRBJ2-2	TGTGCCAGCTCACGCTCCGCGGGACAGGGAGGAACCGGGGAGCTGTTTTTT	CASSRSAGQGGTGELFF
TRBV28	TRBD1	TRBJ2-5	TGTGCCAGCAGTTTACTCCCGGGACAGCAAGAGACCCAGTACTTC	CASSLLPGQQETQYF
TRBV9	.	TRBJ1-1	TGTGCCAGCAGCGTACCTCAGGGGCCGAACACTGAAGCTTTCTTT	CASSVPQGPNTEAFF
TRBV19	TRBD1	TRBJ1-2	TGTGCCAGTAGTATGGTGACAGGGGGTGGCTACACCTTC	CASSMVTGGGYTF
TRBV11-2	.	TRBJ1-2	TGTGCCAGCAGCGCCAGGCACTATGGCTACACCTTC	CASSARHYGYTF
TRBV11-2	.	TRBJ2-7	TGTGCCAGCAGCTTAAGTGACAGTCTCTCCTACGAGCAGTACTTC	CASSLSDSLSYEQYF
TRBV6-6	TRBD1	TRBJ1-2	TGTGCCAGTATCGACAGGGTAGGGAGCTATGGCTACACCTTC	CASIDRVGSYGYTF
TRBV10-3	TRBD2	TRBJ2-1	TGTGCCATCAGTGAGTTTGGGCGGGAGGAGGGCAATGAGCAGTTCTTC	CAISEFGREEGNEQFF
TRBV5-6	TRBD2	TRBJ2-7	TGTGCCAGCAGCCTAGGGACTAGTTACCACGAGCAGTACTTC	CASSLGTSYHEQYF